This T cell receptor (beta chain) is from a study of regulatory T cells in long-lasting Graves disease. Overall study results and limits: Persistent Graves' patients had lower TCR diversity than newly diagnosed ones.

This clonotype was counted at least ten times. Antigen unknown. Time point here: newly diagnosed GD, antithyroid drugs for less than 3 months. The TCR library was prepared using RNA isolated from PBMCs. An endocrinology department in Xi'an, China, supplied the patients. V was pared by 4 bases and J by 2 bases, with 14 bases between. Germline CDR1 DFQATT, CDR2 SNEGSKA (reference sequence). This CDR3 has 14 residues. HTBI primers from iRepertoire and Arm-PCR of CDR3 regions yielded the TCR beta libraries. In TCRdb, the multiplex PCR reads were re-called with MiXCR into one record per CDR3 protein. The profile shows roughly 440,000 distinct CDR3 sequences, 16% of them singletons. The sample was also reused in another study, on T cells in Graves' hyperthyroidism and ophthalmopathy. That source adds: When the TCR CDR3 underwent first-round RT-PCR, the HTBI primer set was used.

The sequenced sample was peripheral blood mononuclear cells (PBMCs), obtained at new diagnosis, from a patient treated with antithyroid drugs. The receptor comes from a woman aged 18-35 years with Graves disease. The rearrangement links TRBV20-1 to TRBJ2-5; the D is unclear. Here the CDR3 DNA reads TGCAGTGCTAAGGTCGGTCCACCTCAAGAGACCCAGTACTTC. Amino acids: CSAKVGPPQETQYF.